This is a list of T cell receptor beta chains from one sample in a study of blood T cell repertoires in COVID-19. Method: immunoSEQ multiplex PCR; TCRdb's copy keeps in-frame clones and lacks some. The sample yields 310,000 or so clones, 80% to 90% seen once. Sequencing was performed on peripheral blood. The source of these receptors is a man aged 50-60 years with active or convalescent COVID-19. The CDR3 runs from the conserved cysteine through the conserved F or W. A D gene is named only where the DNA matches it firmly. Size values are once, few and many counts, or a class for expanded clones, and some rows have none.

clone_size	j_call	v_call	d_call	cdr3_aa	cdr3_nt
NA	TRBJ2-7	TRBV5-6	NA	CASSLSQNEQYF	TGTGCCAGCAGCTTGTCACAGAACGAGCAGTACTTC
NA	TRBJ2-1	TRBV5-1	NA	CASRLTIGGASREQFF	TGCGCCAGCAGGCTTACTATTGGCGGGGCCTCACGTGAGCAGTTCTTC
few	TRBJ1-2	TRBV5-6	TRBD1	CASSVRDSPYGYTF	TGTGCCAGCAGCGTGAGGGACAGCCCCTATGGCTACACCTTC
NA	TRBJ1-1	TRBV5-1	TRBD1	CASYRQGAKTEAFF	TGCGCCAGCTATCGACAGGGGGCAAAAACTGAAGCTTTCTTT
NA	TRBJ1-1	TRBV18	NA	CASSPRQENTEAFF	TGTGCCAGCTCACCACGGCAGGAAAACACTGAAGCTTTCTTT
NA	TRBJ2-1	TRBV7-2	NA	CASSTGVSSYNEQFF	TGTGCCAGCAGTACCGGGGTTAGCTCCTACAATGAGCAGTTCTTC
NA	TRBJ2-3	TRBV3-1/TRBV3-2	NA	CASSQDLITDTQYF	TGTGCCAGCAGCCAAGATTTAATCACAGATACGCAGTATTTT
NA	TRBJ2-7	TRBV28	TRBD2	CASSLGGGTTPYEQYF	TGTGCCAGCAGTTTAGGGGGAGGGACTACGCCATACGAGCAGTACTTC
NA	TRBJ2-1	TRBV7-2	NA	CASSFTGEQFF	TGTGCCAGCAGCTTCACGGGAGAGCAGTTCTTC
NA	TRBJ1-2	TRBV6-6	TRBD1	CASSYPETTGGSGYTF	TGTGCCAGCAGTTACCCGGAGACGACAGGGGGCTCTGGCTACACCTTC
NA	TRBJ1-5	TRBV28	NA	CASTPESGYNQPQHF	TGTGCCAGCACACCCGAGTCAGGGTACAATCAGCCCCAGCATTTT
NA	TRBJ2-1	TRBV5-1	NA	CASSLAGSYNEQFF	TGCGCCAGCAGCTTAGCGGGTTCCTACAATGAGCAGTTCTTC
NA	TRBJ1-2	TRBV6-5	TRBD1	CASSYRARGDGYTF	TGTGCCAGCAGTTACCGGGCCAGGGGGGATGGCTACACCTTC
once	TRBJ2-1	TRBV27	NA	CASSLSVRPLSYNEQFF	TGTGCCAGCAGTTTATCGGTCAGGCCACTCTCCTACAATGAGCAGTTCTTC
NA	TRBJ2-2	TRBV5-1	TRBD2	CASSPSAGGRGGELFF	TGCGCCAGCAGCCCCTCCGCGGGAGGGCGGGGCGGGGAGCTGTTTTTT
NA	TRBJ1-5	TRBV28	NA	CASRHVFDQPQHF	TGTGCCAGCCGACATGTTTTCGATCAGCCCCAGCATTTT
NA	TRBJ1-1	TRBV19	TRBD1	CASSRQGAGNTEAFF	TGTGCCAGTAGTAGGCAGGGGGCTGGGAACACTGAAGCTTTCTTT
NA	TRBJ1-4	TRBV19	NA	CASSAGVRTEKLFF	TGTGCCAGTAGTGCAGGGGTTCGTACTGAAAAACTGTTTTTT
NA	TRBJ2-3	TRBV5-1	TRBD2	CASSLGAGLAGLTDTQYF	TGCGCCAGCAGCTTAGGGGCTGGACTAGCGGGCCTCACAGATACGCAGTATTTT
NA	TRBJ2-3	TRBV11-3	TRBD1	CASSLATGGSTDTQYF	TGTGCCAGCAGCTTAGCGACAGGGGGATCCACAGATACGCAGTATTTT
few	TRBJ1-2	TRBV4-3	TRBD1	CASSQSGTGGYGYTF	TGCGCCAGCAGCCAATCCGGGACAGGAGGCTATGGCTACACCTTC
NA	TRBJ2-1	TRBV21-1	NA	CASSKDSDSRSSYNEQFF	TGTGCCAGCAGCAAAGATAGCGATAGTAGGTCCTCCTACAATGAGCAGTTCTTC
NA	TRBJ1-1	TRBV18	TRBD1	CASSLARGQSEAFF	TGTGCCAGCTCCCTAGCCAGGGGGCAATCTGAAGCTTTCTTT
NA	TRBJ2-7	TRBV3-1/TRBV3-2	NA	CASRQGQGLYEQYF	TGTGCCAGCAGACAGGGCCAGGGGCTTTACGAGCAGTACTTC
NA	TRBJ2-7	TRBV7-2	TRBD1	CASSYTQGRSYEQYF	TGTGCCAGCAGCTACACACAGGGGCGTTCCTACGAGCAGTACTTC
few	TRBJ2-2	TRBV18	NA	CASSRDYTGELFF	TGTGCCAGCTCAAGGGACTACACCGGGGAGCTGTTTTTT
NA	TRBJ2-2	TRBV7-8	NA	CASSLARGATGELFF	TGTGCCAGCAGCTTAGCGCGGGGAGCCACCGGGGAGCTGTTTTTT
NA	TRBJ2-5	TRBV27	TRBD2	CASSFILRLAGDETQYF	TGTGCCAGCAGTTTCATTCTAAGGCTAGCGGGAGACGAGACCCAGTACTTC
NA	TRBJ1-5	TRBV18	NA	CASSPQGQANQPQHF	TGTGCCAGCTCACCTCAGGGGCAGGCCAATCAGCCCCAGCATTTT
few	TRBJ2-7	TRBV28	NA	CASSPIREKYEQYF	TGTGCCAGCAGCCCCATCCGGGAGAAATACGAGCAGTACTTC
NA	TRBJ1-3	TRBV30	NA	CALQVFSGNTIYF	TGTGCCTTACAGGTTTTCTCTGGAAACACCATATATTTT
NA	TRBJ2-3	TRBV4-3	TRBD1	CASGQGAADTQYF	TGCGCCAGCGGTCAGGGGGCTGCAGATACGCAGTATTTT
NA	TRBJ1-2	TRBV5-1	TRBD1	CASSPTGPYGYTF	TGCGCCAGCAGCCCGACAGGGCCCTATGGCTACACCTTC
NA	TRBJ2-7	TRBV5-1	NA	CASSLRVGAGEQYF	TGCGCCAGCAGCTTGCGGGTCGGGGCGGGAGAGCAGTACTTC
NA	TRBJ1-2	TRBV27	TRBD1	CASSPYPGQGRGYTF	TGTGCCAGCAGTCCATACCCCGGACAGGGGCGAGGCTACACCTTC
NA	TRBJ1-1	TRBV18	NA	CASSSQLGDGTEAFF	TGTGCCAGCTCATCGCAGCTAGGGGATGGCACTGAAGCTTTCTTT
once	TRBJ2-5	TRBV7-9	NA	CASSLFSGQETQYF	TGTGCCAGCAGCTTATTTTCAGGGCAAGAGACCCAGTACTTC
NA	TRBJ2-1	TRBV4-1	NA	CASSQGAAGRDEQFF	TGCGCCAGCAGCCAGGGGGCGGCAGGACGGGATGAGCAGTTCTTC
NA	TRBJ2-3	TRBV19	NA	CASSKSVENTQYF	TGTGCCAGTAGTAAGAGCGTTGAGAATACGCAGTATTTT
NA	TRBJ1-1	TRBV9	TRBD1	CASSVGDSHTEAFF	TGTGCCAGCAGCGTAGGGGACAGTCACACTGAAGCTTTCTTT
once	TRBJ2-7	TRBV2	NA	CASRLTSPHEQYF	TGTGCCAGCAGACTTACTAGCCCCCACGAGCAGTACTTC
few	TRBJ2-3	TRBV5-4	TRBD1	CASSQMTGNGDTQYF	TGTGCCAGCAGCCAAATGACAGGGAACGGAGATACGCAGTATTTT
NA	TRBJ2-3	TRBV6-4	TRBD2	CASSEGGGDTQYF	TGTGCCAGCAGTGAGGGCGGGGGAGATACGCAGTATTTT
NA	TRBJ1-4	TRBV5-1	NA	CASSSEGFQSEKLFF	TGCGCCAGCAGTTCGGAGGGGTTTCAAAGTGAAAAACTGTTTTTT
NA	TRBJ1-1	TRBV6-5	TRBD1	CASSRRGLVTEAFF	TGTGCCAGCAGTAGGAGGGGGCTGGTCACTGAAGCTTTCTTT
NA	TRBJ1-1	TRBV5-6	NA	CASSIQGRTEAFF	TGTGCCAGCAGCATCCAGGGTCGGACTGAAGCTTTCTTT
NA	TRBJ1-1	TRBV5-1	NA	CASSHGGVEAFF	TGCGCCAGCAGCCACGGGGGGGTCGAAGCTTTCTTT
NA	TRBJ1-1	TRBV7-2	NA	CASSLGAGNTEAFF	TGTGCCAGCAGCTTAGGCGCGGGGAACACTGAAGCTTTCTTT
NA	TRBJ2-3	TRBV9	NA	CASSVGHHGADTQYF	TGTGCCAGCAGCGTAGGTCACCACGGGGCAGATACGCAGTATTTT
NA	TRBJ2-3	TRBV2	TRBD1	CASSADRERTYTQYF	TGTGCCAGCAGTGCGGACAGGGAAAGGACGTATACGCAGTATTTT
NA	TRBJ1-1	TRBV6-5	NA	CASIVSTGGTEAFF	TGTGCCAGCATAGTCTCGACAGGCGGGACTGAAGCTTTCTTT
NA	TRBJ2-7	TRBV6-5	NA	CASSYSIPTYDEQYF	TGTGCCAGCAGTTACTCGATACCCACCTACGACGAGCAGTACTTC
NA	TRBJ1-2	TRBV5-6	NA	CASSLRQLYGYTF	TGTGCCAGCAGCTTGAGACAGTTATATGGCTACACCTTC
NA	TRBJ1-3	TRBV9	TRBD1	CASSVGQGAIYF	TGTGCCAGCAGCGTAGGCCAGGGGGCCATATATTTT
NA	TRBJ1-5	TRBV10-1	NA	CASPTRTQPSTHF	TGCGCCAGCCCGACAAGGACACAGCCCTCCACACATTTT
NA	TRBJ1-2	TRBV14	TRBD1	CASSQEATGARYTF	TGTGCCAGCAGCCAAGAAGCGACAGGGGCCCGCTACACCTTC
NA	TRBJ2-3	TRBV15	NA	CATSRELQGGGDTQYF	TGTGCCACCAGCAGAGAGCTACAGGGCGGTGGAGATACGCAGTATTTT
NA	TRBJ1-1	TRBV27	TRBD1	CASSLRTGGYGTYTEAFF	TGTGCCAGCAGTTTAAGGACAGGGGGGTACGGGACGTACACTGAAGCTTTCTTT
NA	TRBJ1-4	TRBV7-9	NA	CASSLAQGNEKLFF	TGTGCCAGCAGCTTAGCGCAGGGAAATGAAAAACTGTTTTTT
NA	TRBJ2-7	TRBV5-1	TRBD1	CASSFGGTGSYEQYF	TGCGCCAGCAGCTTTGGTGGGACAGGGTCCTACGAGCAGTACTTC